Listed here are 15 T cell receptor beta chains from one sample, sequenced in a study of cytomegalovirus exposure and HLA in healthy donors. Primers included in the PCR were 60 Vbeta and 13 Jbeta primers. Profiled with immunoSEQ multiplex PCR; TCRdb holds only in-frame clones, not every one. In total, the table holds about 47,000 clones. Specimen: PBMCs. Source of these receptors: a male donor in good health and CMV-seronegative.

V and J are TRBV29-1 and TRBJ2-5, with 14 bases that match TRBD2. After removal of 1 base from V and 1 base from J, the junction contained 5 bases not matched to a gene. The CDR3 loop spans 17 amino acids. Germline CDR1 reads SQVTM; CDR2 reads ANQGSEA. This CDR3 is CSVEGRGLAGGQETQYF. The CDR3 DNA reads TGCAGCGTTGAAGGCCGAGGACTAGCGGGGGGCCAAGAGACCCAGTACTTC.

The chain couples TRBV5-6 to TRBJ1-2; D remains unclear. The germline V and J ends were trimmed by 3 bases and 5 bases, with 5 bases remaining between them. The CDR3 extends over 11 amino acids. Germline V gene sequence: CDR1 SGHDT, CDR2 YYEEEE. The CDR3: CASSSSYGYTF. The CDR3 DNA is TGTGCCAGCAGCTCGTCGTATGGCTACACCTTC.

This sequence joins TRBV7-6 and TRBJ2-1; 7 bases are a match to TRBD1. Germline-derived CDR1 and CDR2 are SGHVS and FNYEAQ. Trimming cost V 1 base and J 10 bases; bases outside gene matches: 1. The CDR3 has 12 amino acids. This chain's CDR3 is CASSLVGGEQFF. CDR3 DNA sequence: TGTGCCAGCAGCTTAGTAGGGGGCGAGCAGTTCTTC.

The chain has TRBV5-4 and TRBJ1-1; D remains unclear. The CDR3 consists of 13 residues. The germline V gene encodes CDR1 SGHNT and CDR2 YYREEE (reference sequence). Trimming removed 0 bases at V and 2 bases at J, with 5 bases between. The CDR3, as DNA: TGTGCCAGCAGCTTGGTAGTAAACACTGAAGCTTTCTTT. Amino acids: CASSLVVNTEAFF.

V and J are TRBV6-4 and TRBJ2-2; 12 bases are a match to TRBD2. The CDR3 has 16 residues. V dropped 5 bases and J dropped 3; count of bases not matched to a gene: 4. Germline V gene sequence: CDR1 MRHNA, CDR2 SNTAGT. CDR3 DNA sequence: TGTGCCAGCAGTAGGACTAGCGGGGTGTACACCGGGGAGCTGTTTTTT. It is translated as CASSRTSGVYTGELFF.

This rearrangement joins TRBV30 to TRBJ2-1, with D possibly matching TRBD1 (6 bases). The V and J ends lost 0 bases and 0 bases respectively, with 12 bases between them. CDR3 length: 16 amino acids. Germline V lookup: CDR1 GTSNPN, CDR2 SVGIG (reference sequence). CDR3 coding DNA: TGTGCCTGGAGTGTACAGGGATTGAGCTCCTACAATGAGCAGTTCTTC. It translates to CAWSVQGLSSYNEQFF.

J is TRBJ1-2 and V is TRBV29-1, with TRBD1 matching over 11 bases. The CDR3 is 14 amino acids. Germline V gene sequence: CDR1 SQVTM, CDR2 ANQGSEA. V shed 6 bases, J shed 6 bases, and the junction held 9 bases outside the gene matches. The CDR3 sequence is CSVAGTGGGHGYTF. The CDR3 bases are TGCAGCGTGGCCGGGACAGGGGGGGGCCATGGCTACACCTTC.

The chain carries TRBV27 and TRBJ1-5, with 7 bases aligning to TRBD1. The junction had 8 bases not matched to a gene; V was cut back by 5 bases and J by 7 bases. The CDR3 is 14 residues long. In germline, CDR1 is MNHEY, CDR2 SMNVEV (reference sequence). The DNA of the CDR3 is TGTGCCAGCAGTCCCTCGACAGGGCGACAGCCCCAGCATTTT. This gives the protein CASSPSTGRQPQHF.

The V call is TRBV7-9, the J call TRBJ2-7; 7 bases map to TRBD2. This CDR3 spans 15 amino acids. V was clipped by 1 base and J by 3 bases; unmatched bases: 6. Germline values: CDR1 SEHNR, CDR2 FQNEAQ (reference sequence). The CDR3 spells CASSLGRGVVYEQYF. The CDR3 nucleotides read TGTGCCAGCAGCTTAGGTCGGGGGGTGGTCTACGAGCAGTACTTC. Full variable domain (missing parts from reference TRBV7-9 and TRBJ2-7): DTGVSQNPRHKITKRGQNVTFRCDPISEHNRLYWYRQTLGQGPEFLTYFQNEAQLEKSRLLSDRFSAERPKGSFSTLEIQRTEQGDSAMYLCASSLGRGVVYEQYFGPGTRLTVT.

This chain uses TRBV29-1 with TRBJ2-7; TRBD2 matches at 8 bases. Germline V lookup: CDR1 SQVTM, CDR2 ANQGSEA. The CDR3 runs to 15 residues. The V gene end was trimmed by 7 bases and the J gene end by 0 bases; junction bases not matched to a gene: 11. The CDR3 is CSAQGGAGDSYEQYF. The CDR3 bases are TGCAGCGCGCAGGGTGGAGCGGGGGACTCCTACGAGCAGTACTTC.

For the CDR3, the DNA is TGTGCCAGCGACCCGACAGGGTCTGGCGAGCAGTACTTC. It is translated as CASDPTGSGEQYF. The chain carries TRBV7-2 and TRBJ2-7, with 7 bases that match TRBD1. The V and J ends lost 8 bases and 6 bases, in that order; junction bases with no gene match: 10. Looked up from germline, CDR1 is SGHTA and CDR2 is FQGNSA. The CDR3 runs to 13 residues.

The chain couples TRBV5-4 to TRBJ2-7, with a weak D call TRBD1 (7 bases). The CDR3 extends over 13 amino acids. CDR1 and CDR2 from the germline V gene are SGHNT and YYREEE (reference sequence). V lost 6 bases to trimming and J lost 1 base, with 11 bases between them. Here the CDR3 DNA reads TGTGCCAGCAAGGAGGGGGCGTCCTACGAGCAGTACTTC. It is translated as CASKEGASYEQYF.

The chain employs TRBV9 and TRBJ1-1, with 7 bases lining up with TRBD1. Trimming at V came to 3 bases and at J to 7 bases, leaving 3 bases not matched to a gene. CDR3 length equals 12 residues. Germline V gene data show CDR1 as SGDLS and CDR2 as YYNGEE. In DNA, the CDR3 is TGTGCCAGCAGCGAAAACAGGGGTGAAGCTTTCTTT. Protein sequence: CASSENRGEAFF. Combining the CDR3 with reference TRBV9 and TRBJ1-1 gives the whole variable domain DSGVTQTPKHLITATGQRVTLRCSPRSGDLSVYWYQQSLDQGLQFLIQYYNGEERAKGNILERFSAQQFPDLHSELNLSSLELGDSALYFCASSENRGEAFFGQGTRLTVV.

The V and J genes are TRBV29-1 and TRBJ1-2, with 9 bases matching TRBD1. With 7 bases clipped from V and 3 bases from J, the junction kept 3 bases outside the gene matches. Germline lookup yields CDR1 SQVTM and CDR2 ANQGSEA. The CDR3 consists of 12 residues. CDR3 nucleotides: TGCAGCGCTGGGACAGGGTACTATGGCTACACCTTC. Translated, it gives CSAGTGYYGYTF.

The chain joins TRBV27 to TRBJ1-2; TRBD1 is a possible D gene (6 bases). V was cut by 8 bases and J by 8 bases, with 18 bases left in between. This CDR3 has 13 residues. Germline loops: CDR1 MNHEY, CDR2 SMNVEV (reference sequence). The CDR3 DNA sequence: TGTGCCAGCGGAGTTCGGCGGACAGTGGGCTACACCTTC. Its protein product is CASGVRRTVGYTF.